This TCR beta chain comes out of a study of beta chain features in type 1 diabetes. Turning to this clone: Its cognate antigen is unknown. Additional DNA sequences in this sample encode the identical CDR3.

The whole isolated RNA underwent reverse transcription, so sequencing captured expressed TCRB transcripts. Using immunoSEQ multiplex PCR, the repertoire was profiled, and TCRdb retains in-frame clones only, with some absent. This sample has tens of thousands of clones, with roughly three fifths found just once. Germline V lookup: CDR1 SGHRS, CDR2 YFSETQ. V dropped 4 bases and J dropped 0 bases, with 9 bases sitting between them. This CDR3 has 14 amino acids. Overall study results and limits: Among patients with Type 1 diabetes, TCRB CDR3s were moderately but significantly shorter in every one of the four CD4+ subsets. Shorter templates might be favored by PCR, and equally so in patients and in controls.

Sequencing input: Tregs from blood. This sequence joins TRBV5-1 and TRBJ2-3; possible D gene TRBD1, 6 bases. The source is a young woman in good health. The chain's CDR3 is CASSTGQSTDTQYF. In DNA form, the CDR3 reads TGCGCCAGCAGCACCGGACAGAGCACAGATACGCAGTATTTT.